This T cell receptor (beta chain) appears in the sequencing data of a study of T cell responses to AZD1222 COVID-19 vaccine. Study-wide results and limits: The sample set comprised mostly white British donors with more females, and clonal diversity was possibly underestimated.

Sequenced by immunoSEQ multiplex PCR; TCRdb stores in-frame clones only, minus some. The sample gives fewer than 200,000 clones, 92% of which show up once; approximately 1.3% is in the top ten. With regard to this clone: Its cognate antigen is unknown.

CDR3 size: 11 residues. The germline CDR1 and CDR2 sequences are MDHEN and SYDVKM. The sequence was obtained from an adult in good health. The rearrangement uses TRBV28 and TRBJ1-2, with D tentatively TRBD1 (5 bases). This sample comprised peripheral blood, obtained on day 0 of AZD1222 vaccination. The CDR3 region is CASGANYGYTF. The CDR3 DNA reads as TGTGCTAGCGGGGCCAACTATGGCTACACCTTC.